The rows below give T cell receptor beta chains drawn from one sample of a study of T cell responses to AZD1222 COVID-19 vaccine. Only in-frame clones appear in the TCRdb table, and some are missing; sequencing was by immunoSEQ multiplex PCR. The top ten hold about 5.3% of the sample, which has about 150,000 clones, about 90% seen once. The sample consisted of peripheral blood, taken on day 0 of AZD1222 vaccination. The receptors were sampled from an adult in good health. Each CDR3 is given without its conserved first and last residue.

j_gene | v_gene | CDR3aa
TRBJ2-7 | TRBV7-3 | ASSLGQGEEQY
TRBJ2-1 | TRBV11-2 | ATGGNPYNEQF
TRBJ2-7 | TRBV28 | ASRPDRGPGGEQY
TRBJ1-6 | TRBV6-5 | ASAVGQGAGSPLH
TRBJ2-2 | TRBV6-5 | ASSRTGNTGELF
TRBJ1-2 | TRBV6-5 | ASSFGTGGNYGYT
TRBJ1-2 | TRBV28 | ASSLGQGRDGYT
TRBJ1-1 | TRBV6-5 | ASSYSTGRTEAF
TRBJ1-2 | TRBV6-5 | ASRPHGGPNYGYT
TRBJ2-1 | TRBV7-2 | ASSGGAGERYNEQF
TRBJ1-1 | TRBV6-2/TRBV6-3 | ASSHQQTGMDTEAF
TRBJ2-1 | TRBV7-9 | ASTWGISLDYNEQF
TRBJ2-2 | TRBV30 | AWRRREYPGELF
TRBJ1-2 | TRBV7-9 | ASSLAGGDGYT
TRBJ2-7 | TRBV7-9 | ASSQRDAYEQY
TRBJ2-7 | TRBV30 | AWDLNRGRSEQY
TRBJ2-1 | TRBV11-3 | ASSFIGASNEQF
TRBJ1-3 | TRBV30 | AWSRQAGYTIY
TRBJ2-1 | TRBV6-5 | ASSYSPGQAEQF
TRBJ1-6 | TRBV5-6 | ASSLRGGNSPLH
TRBJ2-1 | TRBV13 | ASSLGAGEVNEQF
TRBJ2-7 | TRBV29-1 | SVEDQRVGDEQY
TRBJ2-3 | TRBV12-5 | ASGSGLAVGADTQY
TRBJ1-3 | TRBV9 | ASGVGGDGNTIY
TRBJ2-1 | TRBV28 | ASSPVWGAGRNNEQF
TRBJ1-1 | TRBV28 | ASSLNNRNTEAF
TRBJ2-5 | TRBV27 | ASSFQKDPKETQY
TRBJ2-1 | TRBV7-3 | ASSTQHGGYNEQF
TRBJ2-3 | TRBV20-1 | SARAGGTQY